The 17 T cell receptor beta chains reported below all come from one sample, sequenced in a study of T cell clonality in common variable immunodeficiency. Sequenced by immunoSEQ multiplex PCR; TCRdb stores in-frame clones only, minus some. Captured here are about 42,000 clones, none seen once; the top ten comprise roughly 2.8%. Specimen: peripheral blood mononuclear cells. The origin of the receptors is a person aged 18 to 75 in good health.

This clone occurred many times. Coverage ceases 3 residues before the CDR3 finishes, and the germline J gene fills in the end. The chain links TRBV7-2 to TRBJ2-1; TRBD2 is a possible D gene (7 bases). The V end lost 2 bases, the J end lost 5 bases, and 13 bases lay between the germline ends. The CDR3 loop spans 15 amino acids. Germline CDR1 is SGHTA and CDR2 is FQGNSA. Partial CDR3 DNA: TGTGCCAGCAGCTTATATGCGGGGGCGAACAATGAG. This translates into CASSLYAGANNE. The complete CDR3 sequence is CASSLYAGANNEQFF.

This clone came up many times. The read terminates 3 residues ahead of where the CDR3 ends, so the germline J gene completes it. This chain uses TRBV5-1 with TRBJ2-7; the match to TRBD2 covers 9 bases. This CDR3 contains 14 residues. After removal of 1 base from V and 5 bases from J, the junction contained 4 bases not matched to a gene. CDR1 SGHRS and CDR2 YFSETQ come from the germline V gene. Partial CDR3 DNA: TGCGCCAGCAGCTTGCGTAGCGGGGGCGACGAG. This sequence encodes CASSLRSGGDE. The whole CDR3 protein reads CASSLRSGGDEQYF.

This clone was detected ten times or more. The read stops 3 residues short of the end of the CDR3; the missing end is completed from the germline J gene. The chain is built from TRBV19 and TRBJ1-1; 7 bases match TRBD1. Per germline, CDR1 LNHDA and CDR2 SQIVND (reference sequence). The ends lost 3 bases at V and 0 bases at J; junction bases unmatched: 13. This CDR3 is built from 18 residues. Incomplete CDR3 DNA: TGTGCCAGTAGTATCTACCTCAGGACAGGAGAAATGAACACTGAA. Protein sequence: CASSIYLRTGEMNTE. In full, the CDR3 reads CASSIYLRTGEMNTEAFF. Together with reference TRBV19 and TRBJ1-1, the CDR3 gives the full variable domain: DGGITQSPKYLFRKEGQNVTLSCEQNLNHDAMYWYRQDPGQGLRLIYYSQIVNDFQKGDIAEGYSVSREKKESFPLTVTSAQKNPTAFYLCASSIYLRTGEMNTEAFFGQGTRLTVV.

Of note for this clone: The missing CDR3 end, 3 residues past where the read stops, is filled in from the germline J gene. V is TRBV30 and J is TRBJ2-5; tentatively, D is TRBD1 (6 bases). Germline values: CDR1 GTSNPN, CDR2 SVGIG (reference sequence). CDR3 size: 13 residues. The CDR3: CAWSARDTDTQYF. The covered CDR3 bases are TGTGCCTGGAGTGCCCGGGACACAGATACC.

This clone has ten or more counts. The CDR3 is cut off 3 residues early in the read; its end comes from the germline J gene. The chain links TRBV20-1 to TRBJ2-3; 7 nucleotides agree with TRBD1. Germline V CDR1 and CDR2: DFQATT, SNEGSKA (reference sequence). The CDR3 length is 12 residues. Trimming cost V 7 bases and J 3 bases; bases outside gene matches: 4. This chain's CDR3 is CSVGQATDTQYF. The sequenced part of the CDR3 DNA is TGCAGTGTAGGACAGGCAACAGATACG.

Comment on this clone: Read coverage stops 3 residues before the CDR3 terminus; the germline J gene supplies the remainder. This chain connects TRBV5-1 to TRBJ2-7; 10 nucleotides agree with TRBD2. CDR3 length: 14 residues. CDR1 is SGHRS, CDR2 YFSETQ, per germline. V shed 3 bases and J 4 bases; nucleotides not matched to a gene: 4. The DNA read from the CDR3 is TGCGCCAGCAGCTCCGGGACTAGCGTATACGAG. Protein product: CASSSGTSVYE. The CDR3, in full, reads CASSSGTSVYEQYF. Based on the CDR3 plus reference TRBV5-1 and TRBJ2-7, the full variable domain is KAGVTQTPRYLIKTRGQQVTLSCSPISGHRSVSWYQQTPGQGLQFLFEYFSETQRNKGNFPGRFSGRQFSNSRSEMNVSTLELGDSALYLCASSSGTSVYEQYFGPGTRLTVT.

This clone came up a few times. The read ends 3 residues before the CDR3 terminus; that terminus is restored from the germline J gene. The chain links TRBV7-6 to TRBJ2-3; TRBD2 might be the D (6 bases). Germline CDR1 is SGHVS and CDR2 is FNYEAQ. This CDR3 spans 14 amino acids. The CDR3 loop is CASSPSGGLETQYF. CDR3 DNA, as far as it was read: TGTGCCAGCAGCCCGTCCGGGGGATTAGAGACG.

Notes on this clone: The read stops 3 residues short of the end of the CDR3; the missing end is completed from the germline J gene. This chain joins TRBV20-1 and TRBJ2-1; 9 bases line up with TRBD2. The CDR3 consists of 18 residues. The V gene's germline CDR1 is DFQATT and CDR2 SNEGSKA (reference sequence). V shed 4 bases and J 7 bases; nucleotides not matched to a gene: 20. The sequenced part of the CDR3 DNA is TGCAGTGCTAAACTTAATAAGCGGGGGGCCCCTTTGGATAATGAG. Translated, it gives CSAKLNKRGAPLDNE. The entire CDR3 is CSAKLNKRGAPLDNEQFF.

This clone showed up many times. The DNA ends 3 residues before the CDR3 does, and the rest of the CDR3 is filled in from the germline J gene. The rearrangement links TRBV14 to TRBJ1-2; 9 bases agree with TRBD1. The V gene's germline CDR1 is SGHDN and CDR2 FVKESK. This CDR3 has 13 amino acids. V gave up 4 bases and J gave up 7 bases; unmatched junction bases: 4. The covered CDR3 bases are TGTGCCAGCAGCCGTAGACAGGGGGGTGGC. Its translation: CASSRRQGGG. The CDR3 in its entirety is CASSRRQGGGYTF.

Ten or more counts support this clone. The CDR3 region is CASSIGVGDSPLHF. The sequenced CDR3 bases are TGTGCCAGTAGTATCGGGGTTGGAGATTCACCC. The chain is built from TRBV19 and TRBJ1-6; D is undetermined. The read halts 3 residues ahead of the CDR3 end, with the missing end drawn from the germline J gene. V was pared by 3 bases and J by 8 bases, with 11 bases between. Germline-derived CDR1 and CDR2 are LNHDA and SQIVND (reference sequence). The CDR3 is 14 amino acids.

This clone was found many times. The observed sequence ends 3 residues before the CDR3 terminus, with the missing tail filled in from the germline J gene. The V and J genes are TRBV20-1 and TRBJ2-7; 8 bases line up with TRBD2. In germline, CDR1 is DFQATT, CDR2 SNEGSKA (reference sequence). This CDR3 comprises 14 residues. Trimming removed 1 base from V and 0 bases from J; junction bases left unmatched: 2. The chain's CDR3 is CSARAGTSSYEQYF. The sequenced part of the CDR3 DNA is TGCAGTGCTAGAGCCGGGACTAGCTCCTACGAG.

This clone came up many times. The read terminates 3 residues before the CDR3 end, so the remaining end is supplied by the germline J gene. This sequence joins TRBV7-9 and TRBJ2-1; no firm D call. This CDR3 has 11 amino acids. Germline CDR1 is SEHNR and CDR2 is FQNEAQ (reference sequence). The V and J ends lost 5 bases and 5 bases respectively, with 4 bases between them. CDR3 protein: CASSQNNEQFF. Partial CDR3 DNA: TGTGCCAGCAGCCAAAACAATGAG.

In this sample, this clone turned up many times. The CDR3 extends 3 residues past the end of the read, so its final part is completed from the germline J gene. This chain connects TRBV2 to TRBJ2-7, with D maybe TRBD1 (6 bases). CDR1 SNHLY and CDR2 FYNNEI come from the germline V gene. This CDR3 comprises 14 residues. V shed 7 bases and J shed 0 bases, with 13 bases lying between them. The CDR3 loop reads CASTGTGNSYEQYF. CDR3 DNA (partial): TGTGCCAGCACGGGAACAGGGAACTCCTACGAG.

This clone was seen ten or more times. The covered CDR3 bases are TGCAGTGCAAAGGGACGAGCGGGACTAGCGGTATCTGGGGCCAACGTC. The encoded protein is CSAKGRAGLAVSGANV. The whole CDR3 sequence is CSAKGRAGLAVSGANVLTF. The V and J genes are TRBV20-1 and TRBJ2-6, with 11 positions matching TRBD2. Read sequence stops 3 residues before the CDR3 end, and the germline J gene provides the missing end. This CDR3 has 19 amino acids. Per germline, CDR1 DFQATT and CDR2 SNEGSKA (reference sequence). Trimming took 6 bases from V and 1 from J; bases not matched to a gene: 14.

This clone has at least ten counts. The read halts 3 residues ahead of the CDR3 end, with the missing end drawn from the germline J gene. The chain joins TRBV7-3 to TRBJ2-1, with 8 bases aligning to TRBD2. The CDR3 loop spans 15 amino acids. Trimming at V came to 2 bases and at J to 4 bases, leaving 4 bases not matched to a gene. CDR1 is SGHTA and CDR2 is FQGTGA in the germline V gene. CDR3 sequence reads: CASSLFSGGYNEQFF. Incomplete CDR3 DNA: TGTGCCAGCAGCTTATTCAGCGGGGGTTACAATGAG.

This clone is medium-sized (0.01 to 0.1%). Read coverage stops 3 residues before the CDR3 terminus; the germline J gene supplies the remainder. The chain has TRBV29-1 and TRBJ2-7, with 10 bases lining up with TRBD1. Germline-derived CDR1 and CDR2 are SQVTM and ANQGSEA. This CDR3 is built from 13 residues. J was trimmed by 6 bases and V by 4 bases; bases with no gene match: 6. The CDR3 DNA, read in part, is TGCAGCGTTGTAGGACAGGGGGTAGGCGAG. This encodes CSVVGQGVGE. The CDR3, in full, reads CSVVGQGVGEQYF.

Ten or more counts support this clone. The part of the CDR3 DNA that was read is TGTGCCAGCAGCTTAGAGCCTAGCGGGGGGACG. Translating it yields CASSLEPSGGT. Given in full, the CDR3 is CASSLEPSGGTQYF. The chain couples TRBV7-2 to TRBJ2-3, with TRBD2 identical over 11 bases. The CDR3 end is not reached by the read, which stops 3 residues before it; the germline J gene fills it in. The CDR3 contains 14 residues. CDR1 and CDR2 (germline): SGHTA, FQGNSA. The full variable domain, in which reference TRBV7-2 and TRBJ2-3 provide the parts outside the CDR3, is GAGVSQSPSNKVTEKGKDVELRCDPISGHTALYWYRQSLGQGLEFLIYFQGNSAPDKSGLPSDRFSAERTGGSVSTLTIQRTQQEDSAVYLCASSLEPSGGTQYFGPGTRLTVL.